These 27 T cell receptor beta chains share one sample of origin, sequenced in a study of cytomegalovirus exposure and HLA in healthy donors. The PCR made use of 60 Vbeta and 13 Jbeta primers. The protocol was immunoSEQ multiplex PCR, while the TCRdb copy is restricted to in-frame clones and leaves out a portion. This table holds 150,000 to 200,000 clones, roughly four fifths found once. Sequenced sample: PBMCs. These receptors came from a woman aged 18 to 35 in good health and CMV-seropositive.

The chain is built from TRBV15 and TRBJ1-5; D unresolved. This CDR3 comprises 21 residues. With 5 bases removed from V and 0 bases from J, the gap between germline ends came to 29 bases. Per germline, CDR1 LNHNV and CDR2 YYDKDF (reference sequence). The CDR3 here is CATSLRQMIHIHLYSNQPQHF. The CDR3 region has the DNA TGTGCCACCAGCTTGAGACAAATGATCCATATTCATCTTTATAGCAATCAGCCCCAGCATTTT. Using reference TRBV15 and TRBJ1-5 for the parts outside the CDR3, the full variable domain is DAMVIQNPRYQVTQFGKPVTLSCSQTLNHNVMYWYQQKSSQAPKLLFHYYDKDFNNEADTPDNFQSRRPNTSFCFLDIRSPGLGDTAMYLCATSLRQMIHIHLYSNQPQHFGDGTRLSIL.

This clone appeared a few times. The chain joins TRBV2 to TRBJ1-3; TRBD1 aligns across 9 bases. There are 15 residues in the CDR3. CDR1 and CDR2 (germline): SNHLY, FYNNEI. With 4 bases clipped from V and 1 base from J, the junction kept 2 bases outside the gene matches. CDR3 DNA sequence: TGTGCCAGCAGTGGGGACAGGGTATCTGGAAACACCATATATTTT. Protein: CASSGDRVSGNTIYF.

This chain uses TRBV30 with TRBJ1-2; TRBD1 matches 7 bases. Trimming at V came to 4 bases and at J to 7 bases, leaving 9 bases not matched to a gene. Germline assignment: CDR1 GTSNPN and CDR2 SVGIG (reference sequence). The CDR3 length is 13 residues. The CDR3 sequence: CAWTGQALVGYTF. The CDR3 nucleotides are TGTGCCTGGACCGGACAGGCCTTAGTTGGCTACACCTTC.

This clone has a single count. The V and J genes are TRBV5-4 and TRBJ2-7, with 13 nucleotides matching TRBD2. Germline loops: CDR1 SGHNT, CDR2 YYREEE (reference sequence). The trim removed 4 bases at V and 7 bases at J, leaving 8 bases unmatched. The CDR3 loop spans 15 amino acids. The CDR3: CASSTRLAGGREQYF. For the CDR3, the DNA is TGTGCCAGCAGCACCCGACTAGCGGGGGGTAGGGAGCAGTACTTC.

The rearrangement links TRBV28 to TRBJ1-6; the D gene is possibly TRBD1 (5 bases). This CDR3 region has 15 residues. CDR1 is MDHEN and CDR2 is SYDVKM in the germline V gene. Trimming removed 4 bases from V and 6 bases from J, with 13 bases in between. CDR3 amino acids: CASSWTAGANSPLHF. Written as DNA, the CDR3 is TGTGCCAGCAGTTGGACGGCTGGGGCTAATTCACCCCTCCACTTT.

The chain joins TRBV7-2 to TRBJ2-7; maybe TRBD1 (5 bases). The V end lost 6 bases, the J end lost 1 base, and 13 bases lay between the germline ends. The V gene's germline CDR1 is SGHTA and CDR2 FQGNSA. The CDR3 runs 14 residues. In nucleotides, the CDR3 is TGTGCCAGCAGGAGACAGCTGTCTTCCTACGAGCAGTACTTC. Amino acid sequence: CASRRQLSSYEQYF.

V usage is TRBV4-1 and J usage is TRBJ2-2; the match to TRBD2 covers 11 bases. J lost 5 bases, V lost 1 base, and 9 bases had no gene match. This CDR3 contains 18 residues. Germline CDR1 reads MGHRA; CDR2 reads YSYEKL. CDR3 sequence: CASSQVAILAGGTGELFF. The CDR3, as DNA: TGCGCCAGCAGCCAAGTGGCCATTCTAGCGGGGGGTACCGGGGAGCTGTTTTTT.

CDR3 coding DNA: TGTGCCAGTAACAAAGGACAGGAATGGGATACGCAGTATTTT. Translation gives CASNKGQEWDTQYF. The V gene is TRBV19, the J gene TRBJ2-3, with 7 positions matching TRBD1. This CDR3 is 14 amino acids long. Per the germline V gene, CDR1 is LNHDA and CDR2 is SQIVND (reference sequence). V shed 7 bases and J 6 bases; nucleotides not matched to a gene: 10.

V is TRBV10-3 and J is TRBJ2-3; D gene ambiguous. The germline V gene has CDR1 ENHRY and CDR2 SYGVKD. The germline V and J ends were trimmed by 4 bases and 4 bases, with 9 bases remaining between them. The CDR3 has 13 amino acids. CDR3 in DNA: TGTGCCATCAGTGTGGTGCAGGCAGATACGCAGTATTTT. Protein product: CAISVVQADTQYF.

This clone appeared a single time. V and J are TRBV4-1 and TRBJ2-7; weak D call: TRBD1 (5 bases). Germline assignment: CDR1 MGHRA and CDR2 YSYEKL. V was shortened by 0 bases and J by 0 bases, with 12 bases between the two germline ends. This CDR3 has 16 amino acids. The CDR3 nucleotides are TGCGCCAGCAGCCAAGACAACAGGAAAGGCTCCTACGAGCAGTACTTC. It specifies CASSQDNRKGSYEQYF.

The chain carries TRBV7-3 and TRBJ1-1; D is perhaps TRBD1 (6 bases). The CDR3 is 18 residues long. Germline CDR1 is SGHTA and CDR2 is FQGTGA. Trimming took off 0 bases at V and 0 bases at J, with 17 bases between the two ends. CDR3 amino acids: CASSLTAGLTGVNTEAFF. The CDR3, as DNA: TGTGCCAGCAGCTTAACCGCGGGCCTGACAGGAGTGAACACTGAAGCTTTCTTT.

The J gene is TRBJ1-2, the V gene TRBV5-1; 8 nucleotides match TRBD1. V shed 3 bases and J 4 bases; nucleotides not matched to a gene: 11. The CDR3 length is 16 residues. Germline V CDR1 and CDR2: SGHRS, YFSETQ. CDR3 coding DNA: TGCGCCAGCAGCTCCGGACGGACAGGGCTTACCTATGGCTACACCTTC. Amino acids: CASSSGRTGLTYGYTF. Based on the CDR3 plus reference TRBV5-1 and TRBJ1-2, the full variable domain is KAGVTQTPRYLIKTRGQQVTLSCSPISGHRSVSWYQQTPGQGLQFLFEYFSETQRNKGNFPGRFSGRQFSNSRSEMNVSTLELGDSALYLCASSSGRTGLTYGYTFGSGTRLTVV.

The CDR3 DNA reads TGTGCCAGCAGCTATACTAGCGGGGGTCTCGCGAACACCGGGGAGCTGTTTTTT. This codes for CASSYTSGGLANTGELFF. The chain uses TRBV11-2 and TRBJ2-2; the match to TRBD2 covers 11 bases. Germline assignment: CDR1 SGHAT and CDR2 FQNNGV. V lost 4 bases to trimming and J lost 0 bases; unmatched junction nucleotides: 7. The CDR3 length is 18 residues.

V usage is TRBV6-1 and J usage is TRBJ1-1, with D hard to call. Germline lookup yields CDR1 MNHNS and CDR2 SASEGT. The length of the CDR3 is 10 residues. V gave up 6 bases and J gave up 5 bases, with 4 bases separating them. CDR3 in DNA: TGTGCCAGCAGCCTGACTGAAGCTTTCTTT. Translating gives CASSLTEAFF.

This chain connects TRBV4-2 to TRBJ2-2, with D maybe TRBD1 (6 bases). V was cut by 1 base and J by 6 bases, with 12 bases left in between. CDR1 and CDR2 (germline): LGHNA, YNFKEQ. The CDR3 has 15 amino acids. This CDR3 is CASSQGKGVSGELFF. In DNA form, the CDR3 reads TGTGCCAGCAGCCAAGGCAAGGGGGTATCCGGGGAGCTGTTTTTT.

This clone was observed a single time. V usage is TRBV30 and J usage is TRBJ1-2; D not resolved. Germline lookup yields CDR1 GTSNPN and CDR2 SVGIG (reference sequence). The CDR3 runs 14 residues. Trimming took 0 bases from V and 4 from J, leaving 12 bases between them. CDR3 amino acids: CAWSVAGDGYGYTF. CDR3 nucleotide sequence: TGTGCCTGGAGTGTAGCGGGTGACGGCTATGGCTACACCTTC. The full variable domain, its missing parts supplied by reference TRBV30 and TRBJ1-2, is SQTIHQWPATLVQPVGSPLSLECTVEGTSNPNLYWYRQAAGRGLQLLFYSVGIGQISSEVPQNLSASRPQDRQFILSSKKLLLSDSGFYLCAWSVAGDGYGYTFGSGTRLTVV.

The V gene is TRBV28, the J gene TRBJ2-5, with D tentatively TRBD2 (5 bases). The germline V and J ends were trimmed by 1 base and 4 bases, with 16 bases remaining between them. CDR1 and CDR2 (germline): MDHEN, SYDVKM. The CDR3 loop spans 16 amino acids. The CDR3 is CASSLYSGFAGETQYF. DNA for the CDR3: TGTGCCAGCAGTTTATATTCCGGGTTTGCGGGAGAGACCCAGTACTTC.

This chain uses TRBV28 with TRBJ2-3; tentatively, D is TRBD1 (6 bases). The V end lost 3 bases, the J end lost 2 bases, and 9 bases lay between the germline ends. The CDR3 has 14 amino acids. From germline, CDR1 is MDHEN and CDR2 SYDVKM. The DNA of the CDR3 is TGTGCCAGCAGTTTTAACAGGGTCACAGATACGCAGTATTTT. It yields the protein CASSFNRVTDTQYF.

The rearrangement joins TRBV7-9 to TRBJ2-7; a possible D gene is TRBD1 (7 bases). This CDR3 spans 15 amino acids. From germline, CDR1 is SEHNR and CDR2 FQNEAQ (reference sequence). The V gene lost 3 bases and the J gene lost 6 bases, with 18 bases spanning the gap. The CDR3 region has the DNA TGTGCCAGCAGCTTGTCCGACAGGGTCGGGGGCGAGCAGTACTTC. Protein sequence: CASSLSDRVGGEQYF.

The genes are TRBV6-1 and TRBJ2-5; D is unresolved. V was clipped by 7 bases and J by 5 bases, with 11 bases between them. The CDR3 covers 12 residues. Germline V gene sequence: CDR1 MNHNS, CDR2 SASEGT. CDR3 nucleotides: TGTGCCAGCAAGGCAGGATCCGAGACCCAGTACTTC. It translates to CASKAGSETQYF.

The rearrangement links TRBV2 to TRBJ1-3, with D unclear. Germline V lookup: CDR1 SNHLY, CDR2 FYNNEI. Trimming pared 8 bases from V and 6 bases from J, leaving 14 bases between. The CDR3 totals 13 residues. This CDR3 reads CASATRQLNTIYF. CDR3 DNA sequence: TGTGCCAGCGCGACAAGACAATTAAACACCATATATTTT.

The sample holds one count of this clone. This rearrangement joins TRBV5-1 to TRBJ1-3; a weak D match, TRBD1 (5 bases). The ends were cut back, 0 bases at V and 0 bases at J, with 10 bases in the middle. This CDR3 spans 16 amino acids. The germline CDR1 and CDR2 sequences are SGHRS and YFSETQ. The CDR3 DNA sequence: TGCGCCAGCAGCTTGGCCGGGGGGGACTCTGGAAACACCATATATTTT. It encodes CASSLAGGDSGNTIYF.

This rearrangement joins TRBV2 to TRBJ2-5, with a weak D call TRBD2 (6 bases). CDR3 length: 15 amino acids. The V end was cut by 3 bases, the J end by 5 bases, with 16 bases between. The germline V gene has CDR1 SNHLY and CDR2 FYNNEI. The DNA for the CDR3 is TGTGCCAGCAGTGAGGAGGAGGGTGCGGTGGAGACCCAGTACTTC. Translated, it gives CASSEEEGAVETQYF. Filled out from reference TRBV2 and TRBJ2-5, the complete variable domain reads EPEVTQTPSHQVTQMGQEVILRCVPISNHLYFYWYRQILGQKVEFLVSFYNNEISEKSEIFDDQFSVERPDGSNFTLKIRSTKLEDSAMYFCASSEEEGAVETQYFGPGTRLLVL.

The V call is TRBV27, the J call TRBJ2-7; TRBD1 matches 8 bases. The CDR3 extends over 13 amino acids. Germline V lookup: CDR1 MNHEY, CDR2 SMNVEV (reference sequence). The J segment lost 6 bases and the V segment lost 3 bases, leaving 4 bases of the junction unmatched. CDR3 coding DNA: TGTGCCAGCAGTTTCCGGACAGGGCGCGAGCAGTACTTC. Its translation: CASSFRTGREQYF.

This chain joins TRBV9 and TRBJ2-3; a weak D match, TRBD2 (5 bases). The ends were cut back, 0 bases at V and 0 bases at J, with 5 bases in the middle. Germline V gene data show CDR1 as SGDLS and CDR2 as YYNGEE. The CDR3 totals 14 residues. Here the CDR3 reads CASSVAGSTDTQYF. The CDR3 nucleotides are TGTGCCAGCAGCGTAGCGGGGAGCACAGATACGCAGTATTTT.

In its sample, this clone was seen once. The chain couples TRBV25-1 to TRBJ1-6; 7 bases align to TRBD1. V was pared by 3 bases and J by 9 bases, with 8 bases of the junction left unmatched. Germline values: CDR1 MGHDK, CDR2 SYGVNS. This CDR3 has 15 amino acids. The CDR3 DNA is TGTGCCAGCAGTGAGTCTCGACAGGGACTTTCACCCCTCCACTTT. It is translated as CASSESRQGLSPLHF.

DNA of the CDR3: TGTGCCAGCAGCTTCGGGAGCACAGATACGCAGTATTTT. The encoded protein is CASSFGSTDTQYF. This rearrangement joins TRBV5-5 to TRBJ2-3; D is unclear. The germline CDR1 and CDR2 sequences are SGHKS and YYEKEE (reference sequence). The CDR3 is 13 residues long. The V end was cut by 2 bases, the J end by 0 bases, with 4 bases between.